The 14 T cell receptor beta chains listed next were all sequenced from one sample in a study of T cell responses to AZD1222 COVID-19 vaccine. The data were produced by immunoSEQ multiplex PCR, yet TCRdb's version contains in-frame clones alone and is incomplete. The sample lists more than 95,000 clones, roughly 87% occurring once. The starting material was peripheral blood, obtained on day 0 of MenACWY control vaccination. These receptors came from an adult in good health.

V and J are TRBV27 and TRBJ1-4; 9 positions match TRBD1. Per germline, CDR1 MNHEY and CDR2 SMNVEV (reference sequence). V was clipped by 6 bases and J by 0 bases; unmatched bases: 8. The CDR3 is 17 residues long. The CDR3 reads CASRITGGPATNEKLFF. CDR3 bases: TGTGCCAGCAGAATAACAGGGGGCCCAGCAACTAATGAAAAACTGTTTTTT.

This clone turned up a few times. The CDR3 sequence: CASSIGEGAGYEQYF. In nucleotides, the CDR3 is TGTGCCAGTAGTATAGGTGAGGGCGCGGGCTACGAGCAGTACTTC. This chain links TRBV19 with TRBJ2-7; tentative D call: TRBD2 (5 bases). Germline CDR1 is LNHDA and CDR2 is SQIVND (reference sequence). This CDR3 is 15 amino acids long. V was pared by 1 base and J by 3 bases, with 13 bases between. The variable domain in full, with the rest retrieved from reference TRBV19 and TRBJ2-7, is DGGITQSPKYLFRKEGQNVTLSCEQNLNHDAMYWYRQDPGQGLRLIYYSQIVNDFQKGDIAEGYSVSREKKESFPLTVTSAQKNPTAFYLCASSIGEGAGYEQYFGPGTRLTVT.

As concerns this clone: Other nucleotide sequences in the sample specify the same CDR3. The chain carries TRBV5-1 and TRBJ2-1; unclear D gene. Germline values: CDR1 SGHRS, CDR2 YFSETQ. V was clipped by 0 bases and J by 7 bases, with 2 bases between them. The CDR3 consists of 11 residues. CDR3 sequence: CASSLGNEQFF. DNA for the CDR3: TGCGCCAGCAGCTTGGGGAATGAGCAGTTCTTC. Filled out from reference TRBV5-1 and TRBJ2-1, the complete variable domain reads KAGVTQTPRYLIKTRGQQVTLSCSPISGHRSVSWYQQTPGQGLQFLFEYFSETQRNKGNFPGRFSGRQFSNSRSEMNVSTLELGDSALYLCASSLGNEQFFGPGTRLTVL.

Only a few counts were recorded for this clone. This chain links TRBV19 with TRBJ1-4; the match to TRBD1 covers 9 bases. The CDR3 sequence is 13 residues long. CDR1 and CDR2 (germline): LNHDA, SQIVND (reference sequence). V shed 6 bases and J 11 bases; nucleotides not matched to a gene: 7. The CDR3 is CASSPGTGRKLFF. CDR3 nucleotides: TGTGCCAGTAGCCCTGGGACAGGGAGGAAACTGTTTTTT.

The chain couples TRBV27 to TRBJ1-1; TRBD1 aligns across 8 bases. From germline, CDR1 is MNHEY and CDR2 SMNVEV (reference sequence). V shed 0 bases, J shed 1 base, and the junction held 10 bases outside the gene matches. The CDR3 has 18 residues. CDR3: CASSLSGTGHERNTEAFF. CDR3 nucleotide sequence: TGTGCCAGCAGTTTATCCGGGACAGGACACGAAAGGAACACTGAAGCTTTCTTT.

In nucleotides, the CDR3 is TGCAGTGCTAGTCAATCAGGGGGCAGCTCCTACGAGCAGTACGTC. This sequence encodes CSASQSGGSSYEQYV. The V gene is TRBV20-1, the J gene TRBJ2-7; 8 bases agree with TRBD1. The germline V gene encodes CDR1 DFQATT and CDR2 SNEGSKA (reference sequence). This CDR3 spans 15 amino acids. Losses at the gene ends were 3 bases for V and 0 bases for J; bases not matched to a gene: 7.

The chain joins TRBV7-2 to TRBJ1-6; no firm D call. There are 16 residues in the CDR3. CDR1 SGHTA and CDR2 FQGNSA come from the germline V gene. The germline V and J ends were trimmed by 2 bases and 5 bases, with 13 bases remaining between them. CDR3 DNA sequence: TGTGCCAGCAGCTTAACCAGTCCCCCGAATAATTCACCCCTCCACTTT. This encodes CASSLTSPPNNSPLHF.

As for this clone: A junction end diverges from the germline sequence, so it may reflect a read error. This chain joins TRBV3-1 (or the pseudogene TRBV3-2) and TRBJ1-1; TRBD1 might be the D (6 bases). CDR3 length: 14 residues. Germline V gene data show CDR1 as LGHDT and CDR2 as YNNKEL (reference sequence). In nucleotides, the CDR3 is TGTGCCAGCAGACAAGACAGGACGAACACTGAAGCTTTCTTT. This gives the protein CASRQDRTNTEAFF.

CDR3 bases: TGTGCCAGCAGCTTAACTAGAACCTACAATGAGCAGTTCTTC. Protein product: CASSLTRTYNEQFF. This sequence joins TRBV7-2 and TRBJ2-1; D might be TRBD2 (5 bases). The CDR3 is 14 residues long. Germline V gene data show CDR1 as SGHTA and CDR2 as FQGNSA. The V end lost 2 bases, the J end lost 2 bases, and 7 bases lay between the germline ends. The full variable domain, its missing parts supplied by reference TRBV7-2 and TRBJ2-1, is GAGVSQSPSNKVTEKGKDVELRCDPISGHTALYWYRQSLGQGLEFLIYFQGNSAPDKSGLPSDRFSAERTGGSVSTLTIQRTQQEDSAVYLCASSLTRTYNEQFFGPGTRLTVL.

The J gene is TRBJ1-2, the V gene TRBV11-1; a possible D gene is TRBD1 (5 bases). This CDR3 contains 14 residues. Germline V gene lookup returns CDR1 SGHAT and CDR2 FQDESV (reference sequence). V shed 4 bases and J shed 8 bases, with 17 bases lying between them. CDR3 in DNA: TGTGCCAGCAGCTCTCAAGGGGTTGAGGCGGGCTACACCTTC. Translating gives CASSSQGVEAGYTF. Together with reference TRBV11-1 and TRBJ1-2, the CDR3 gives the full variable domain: EAEVAQSPRYKITEKSQAVAFWCDPISGHATLYWYRQILGQGPELLVQFQDESVVDDSQLPKDRFSAERLKGVDSTLKIQPAELGDSAMYLCASSSQGVEAGYTFGSGTRLTVV.

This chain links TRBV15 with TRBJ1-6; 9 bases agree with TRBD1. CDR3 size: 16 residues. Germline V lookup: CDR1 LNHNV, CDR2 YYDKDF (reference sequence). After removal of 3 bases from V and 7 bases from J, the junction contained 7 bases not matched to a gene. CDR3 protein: CATSRRTGTGNSPLHF. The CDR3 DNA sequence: TGTGCCACCAGCAGGAGAACCGGGACAGGGAATTCACCCCTCCACTTT.

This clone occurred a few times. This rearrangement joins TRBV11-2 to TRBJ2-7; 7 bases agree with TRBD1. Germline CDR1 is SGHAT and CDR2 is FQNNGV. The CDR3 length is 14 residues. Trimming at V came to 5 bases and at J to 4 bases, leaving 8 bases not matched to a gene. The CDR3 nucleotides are TGTGCCAGCAGCCAGGACAGGTTCCAGTACGAGCAGTACGTC. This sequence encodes CASSQDRFQYEQYV.

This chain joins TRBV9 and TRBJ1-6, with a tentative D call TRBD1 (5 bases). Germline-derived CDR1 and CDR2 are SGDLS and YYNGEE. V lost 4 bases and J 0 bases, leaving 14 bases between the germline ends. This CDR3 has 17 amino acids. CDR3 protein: CASSPRQSHSYNSPLHF. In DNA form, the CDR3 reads TGTGCCAGCAGCCCGAGACAGAGCCACTCCTATAATTCACCCCTCCACTTT.

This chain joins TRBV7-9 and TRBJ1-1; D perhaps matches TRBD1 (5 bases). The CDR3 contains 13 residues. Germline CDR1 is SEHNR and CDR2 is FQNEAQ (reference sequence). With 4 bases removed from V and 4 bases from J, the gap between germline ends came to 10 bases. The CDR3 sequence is CASSWDSFTEAFF. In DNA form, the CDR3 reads TGTGCCAGCAGCTGGGACTCTTTCACTGAAGCTTTCTTT.